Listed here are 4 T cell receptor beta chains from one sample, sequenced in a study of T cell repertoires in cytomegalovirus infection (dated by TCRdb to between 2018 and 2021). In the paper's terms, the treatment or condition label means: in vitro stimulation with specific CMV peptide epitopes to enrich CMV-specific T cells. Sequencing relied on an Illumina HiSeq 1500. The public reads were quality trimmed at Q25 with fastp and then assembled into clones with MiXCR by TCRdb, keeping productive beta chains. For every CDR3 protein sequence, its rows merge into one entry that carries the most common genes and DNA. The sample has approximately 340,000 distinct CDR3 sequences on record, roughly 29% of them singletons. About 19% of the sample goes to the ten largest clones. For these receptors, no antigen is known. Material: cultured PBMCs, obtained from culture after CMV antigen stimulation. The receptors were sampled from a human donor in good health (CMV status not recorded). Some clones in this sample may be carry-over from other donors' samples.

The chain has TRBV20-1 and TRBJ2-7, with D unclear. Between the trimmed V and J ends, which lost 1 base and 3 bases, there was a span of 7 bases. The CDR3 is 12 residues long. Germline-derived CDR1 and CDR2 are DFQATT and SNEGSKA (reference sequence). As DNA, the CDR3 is TGCAGTGCTAGAGCCCCACACTACGAGCAGTACTTC. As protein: CSARAPHYEQYF.

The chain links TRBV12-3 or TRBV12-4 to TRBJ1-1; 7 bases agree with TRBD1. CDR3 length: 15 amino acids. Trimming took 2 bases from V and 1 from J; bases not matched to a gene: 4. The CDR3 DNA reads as TGTGCCAGCAGTTTACTTGCAGGGGGGAACACTGAAGCTTTCTTT. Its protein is CASSLLAGGNTEAFF.

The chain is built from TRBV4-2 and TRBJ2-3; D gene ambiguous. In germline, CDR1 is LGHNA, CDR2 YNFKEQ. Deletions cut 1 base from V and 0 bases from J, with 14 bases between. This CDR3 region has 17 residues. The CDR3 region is CASSQGLTVSSTDTQYF. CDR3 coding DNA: TGTGCCAGCAGCCAAGGACTGACGGTATCTAGCACAGATACGCAGTATTTT.

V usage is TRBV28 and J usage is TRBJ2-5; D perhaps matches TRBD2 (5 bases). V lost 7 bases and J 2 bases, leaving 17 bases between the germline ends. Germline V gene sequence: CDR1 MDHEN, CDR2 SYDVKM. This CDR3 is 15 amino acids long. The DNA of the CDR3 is TGTGCCAGCAAATCACCGAGGGCAGCTCAAGAGACCCAGTACTTC. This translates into CASKSPRAAQETQYF.